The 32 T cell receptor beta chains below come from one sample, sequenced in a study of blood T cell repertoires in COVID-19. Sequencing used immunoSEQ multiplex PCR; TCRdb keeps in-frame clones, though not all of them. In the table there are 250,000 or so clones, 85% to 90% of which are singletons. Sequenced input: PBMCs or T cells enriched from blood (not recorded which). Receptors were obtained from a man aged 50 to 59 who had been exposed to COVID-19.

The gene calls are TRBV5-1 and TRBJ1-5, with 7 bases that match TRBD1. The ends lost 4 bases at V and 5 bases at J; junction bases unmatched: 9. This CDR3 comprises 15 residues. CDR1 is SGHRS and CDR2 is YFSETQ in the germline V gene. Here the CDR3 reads CASSPWGQIDQPQHF. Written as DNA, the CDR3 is TGCGCCAGCAGCCCCTGGGGACAGATCGATCAGCCCCAGCATTTT.

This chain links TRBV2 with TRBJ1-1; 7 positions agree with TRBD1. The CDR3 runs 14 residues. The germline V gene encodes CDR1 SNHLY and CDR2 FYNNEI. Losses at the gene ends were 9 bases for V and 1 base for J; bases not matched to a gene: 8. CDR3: CASRLQGQNTEAFF. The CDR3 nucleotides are TGTGCCAGTCGTTTACAGGGGCAGAACACTGAAGCTTTCTTT. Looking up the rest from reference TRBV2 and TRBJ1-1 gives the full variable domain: EPEVTQTPSHQVTQMGQEVILRCVPISNHLYFYWYRQILGQKVEFLVSFYNNEISEKSEIFDDQFSVERPDGSNFTLKIRSTKLEDSAMYFCASRLQGQNTEAFFGQGTRLTVV.

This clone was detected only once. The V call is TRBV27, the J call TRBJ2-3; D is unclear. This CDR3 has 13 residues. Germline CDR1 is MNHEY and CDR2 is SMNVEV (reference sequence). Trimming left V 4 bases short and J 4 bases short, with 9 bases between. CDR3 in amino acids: CASSSPVADTQYF. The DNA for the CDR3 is TGTGCCAGCAGTTCCCCAGTGGCAGATACGCAGTATTTT.

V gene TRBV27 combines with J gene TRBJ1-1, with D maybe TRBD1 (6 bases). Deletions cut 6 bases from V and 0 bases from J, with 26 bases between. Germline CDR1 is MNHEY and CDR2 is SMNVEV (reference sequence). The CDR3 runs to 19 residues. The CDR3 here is CASSYKVDRPPQLNTEAFF. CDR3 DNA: TGTGCCAGCAGCTACAAAGTAGACAGGCCCCCTCAGTTGAACACTGAAGCTTTCTTT.

The CDR3 loop is CASSTSPGQRSFGNTIYF. CDR3 sequence (DNA): TGCGCCAGCAGTACTTCCCCCGGACAGAGATCTTTTGGGAACACCATATATTTT. The chain is built from TRBV5-1 and TRBJ1-3; D possibly corresponds to TRBD1 (6 bases). Germline V CDR1 and CDR2: SGHRS, YFSETQ. The CDR3 loop spans 18 amino acids. Trimming removed 5 bases from V and 7 bases from J, with 28 bases in between.

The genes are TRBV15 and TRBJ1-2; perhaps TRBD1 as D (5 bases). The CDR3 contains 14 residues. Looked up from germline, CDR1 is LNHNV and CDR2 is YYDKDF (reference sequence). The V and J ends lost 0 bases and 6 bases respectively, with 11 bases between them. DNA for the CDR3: TGTGCCACCAGCAGAGATGCGCAGGGCAATGGCTACACCTTC. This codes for CATSRDAQGNGYTF.

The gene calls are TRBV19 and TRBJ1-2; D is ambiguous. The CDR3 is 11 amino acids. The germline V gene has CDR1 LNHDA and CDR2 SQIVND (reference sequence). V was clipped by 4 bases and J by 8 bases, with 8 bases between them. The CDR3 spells CASSRQYGYTF. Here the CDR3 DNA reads TGTGCCAGTAGTAGACAATACGGCTACACCTTC. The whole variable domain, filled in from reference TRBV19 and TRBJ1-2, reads DGGITQSPKYLFRKEGQNVTLSCEQNLNHDAMYWYRQDPGQGLRLIYYSQIVNDFQKGDIAEGYSVSREKKESFPLTVTSAQKNPTAFYLCASSRQYGYTFGSGTRLTVV.

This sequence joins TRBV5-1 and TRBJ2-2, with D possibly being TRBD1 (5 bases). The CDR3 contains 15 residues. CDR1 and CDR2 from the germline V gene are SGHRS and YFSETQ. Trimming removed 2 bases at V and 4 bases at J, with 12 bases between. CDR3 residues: CASSFSAQGTGELFF. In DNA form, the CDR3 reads TGCGCCAGCAGCTTTTCAGCGCAGGGCACCGGGGAGCTGTTTTTT.

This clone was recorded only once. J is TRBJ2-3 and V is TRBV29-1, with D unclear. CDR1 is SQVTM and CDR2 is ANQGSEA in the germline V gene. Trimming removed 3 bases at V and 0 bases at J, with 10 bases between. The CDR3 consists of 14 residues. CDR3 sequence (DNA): TGCAGCGTTGATAACGGAGTTAGCACAGATACGCAGTATTTT. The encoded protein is CSVDNGVSTDTQYF.

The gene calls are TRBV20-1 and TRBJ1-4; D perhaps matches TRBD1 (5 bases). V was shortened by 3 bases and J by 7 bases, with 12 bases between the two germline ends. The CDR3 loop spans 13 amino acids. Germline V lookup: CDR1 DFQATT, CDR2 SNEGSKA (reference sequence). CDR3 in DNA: TGCAGTGCTAGTTCAGGGTATCTTGAAAAACTGTTTTTT. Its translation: CSASSGYLEKLFF.

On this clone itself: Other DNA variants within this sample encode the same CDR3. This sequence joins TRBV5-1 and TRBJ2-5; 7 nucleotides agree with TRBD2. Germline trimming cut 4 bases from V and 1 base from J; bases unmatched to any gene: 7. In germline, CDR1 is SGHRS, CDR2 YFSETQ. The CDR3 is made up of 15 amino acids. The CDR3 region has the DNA TGCGCCAGCAGCCTGGGGGGGGGTCGCCAAGAGACCCAGTACTTC. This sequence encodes CASSLGGGRQETQYF.

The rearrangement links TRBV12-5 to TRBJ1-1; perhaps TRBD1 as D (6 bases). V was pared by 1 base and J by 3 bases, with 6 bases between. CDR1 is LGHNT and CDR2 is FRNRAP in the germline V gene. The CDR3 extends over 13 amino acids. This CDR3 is CASGLEGDTEAFF. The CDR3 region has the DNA TGTGCTAGTGGTTTGGAGGGGGACACTGAAGCTTTCTTT.

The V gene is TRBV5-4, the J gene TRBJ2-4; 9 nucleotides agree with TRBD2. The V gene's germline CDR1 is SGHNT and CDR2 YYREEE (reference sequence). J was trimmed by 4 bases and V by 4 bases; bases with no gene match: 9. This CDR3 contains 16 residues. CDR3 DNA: TGTGCCAGCAGCGTCAGCGGGGGGAGTACAAAAAACATTCAGTACTTC. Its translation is CASSVSGGSTKNIQYF.

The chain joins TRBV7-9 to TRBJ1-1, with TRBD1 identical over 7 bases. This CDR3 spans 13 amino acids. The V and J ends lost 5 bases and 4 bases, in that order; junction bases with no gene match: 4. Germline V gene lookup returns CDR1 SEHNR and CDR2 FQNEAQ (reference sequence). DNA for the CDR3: TGTGCCAGCAGCAGCCGGGACAGCACTGAAGCTTTCTTT. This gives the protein CASSSRDSTEAFF.

DNA for the CDR3: TGTGCCACCAGTGAAGCTAGCGGAGCGCGCACAGATACGCAGTATTTT. Translating gives CATSEASGARTDTQYF. The chain links TRBV24-1 to TRBJ2-3, with TRBD2 matching 7 bases. Germline values: CDR1 KGHDR, CDR2 SFDVKD. Trimming cost V 4 bases and J 1 base; bases outside gene matches: 7. The CDR3 totals 16 residues.

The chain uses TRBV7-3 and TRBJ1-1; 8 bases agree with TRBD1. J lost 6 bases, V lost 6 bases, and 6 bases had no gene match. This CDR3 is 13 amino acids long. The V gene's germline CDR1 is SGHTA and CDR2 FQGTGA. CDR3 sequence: CASRYDRGSEAFF. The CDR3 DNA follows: TGTGCCAGCAGATACGACAGGGGTTCTGAAGCTTTCTTT.

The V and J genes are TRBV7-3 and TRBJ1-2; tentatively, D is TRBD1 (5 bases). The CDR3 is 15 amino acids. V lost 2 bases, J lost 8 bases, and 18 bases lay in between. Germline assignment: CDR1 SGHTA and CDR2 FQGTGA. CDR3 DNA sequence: TGTGCCAGCAGCTTACCTTACAGCCCGGGGGAGGGCTACACCTTC. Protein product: CASSLPYSPGEGYTF.

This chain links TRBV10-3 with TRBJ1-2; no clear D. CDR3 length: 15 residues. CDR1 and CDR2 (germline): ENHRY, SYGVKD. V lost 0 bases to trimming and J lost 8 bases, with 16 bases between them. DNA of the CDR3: TGTGCCATCAGTGAGTCAGCGGGGAGAGCTGGCGGCTACACCTTC. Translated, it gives CAISESAGRAGGYTF.

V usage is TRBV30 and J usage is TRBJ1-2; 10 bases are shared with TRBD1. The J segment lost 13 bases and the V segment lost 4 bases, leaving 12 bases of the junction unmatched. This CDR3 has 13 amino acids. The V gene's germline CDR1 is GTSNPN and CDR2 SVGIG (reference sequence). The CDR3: CAWMGKRQGAVTF. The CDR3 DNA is TGTGCCTGGATGGGCAAGCGACAGGGGGCAGTCACCTTC.

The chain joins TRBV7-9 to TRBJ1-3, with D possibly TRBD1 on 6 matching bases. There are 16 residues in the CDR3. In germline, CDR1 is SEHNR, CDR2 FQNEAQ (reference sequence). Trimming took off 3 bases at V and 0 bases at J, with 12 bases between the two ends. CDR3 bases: TGTGCCAGCAGCTTGGGCGCAGGGGACTCTGGAAACACCATATATTTT. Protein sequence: CASSLGAGDSGNTIYF.

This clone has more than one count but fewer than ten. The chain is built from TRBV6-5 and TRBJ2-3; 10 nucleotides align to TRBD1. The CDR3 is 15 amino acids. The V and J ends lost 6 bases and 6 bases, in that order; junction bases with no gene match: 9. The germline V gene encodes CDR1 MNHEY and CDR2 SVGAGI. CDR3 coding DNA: TGTGCCAGCAGAGAGACAGGGGGCCATGTGGATACGCAGTATTTT. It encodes CASRETGGHVDTQYF.

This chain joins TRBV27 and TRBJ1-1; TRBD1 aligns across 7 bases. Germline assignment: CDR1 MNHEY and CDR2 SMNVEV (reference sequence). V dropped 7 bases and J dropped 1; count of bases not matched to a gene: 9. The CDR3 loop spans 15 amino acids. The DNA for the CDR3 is TGTGCCAGCAATATTCGACAGGGAGGGAACACTGAAGCTTTCTTT. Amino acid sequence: CASNIRQGGNTEAFF.

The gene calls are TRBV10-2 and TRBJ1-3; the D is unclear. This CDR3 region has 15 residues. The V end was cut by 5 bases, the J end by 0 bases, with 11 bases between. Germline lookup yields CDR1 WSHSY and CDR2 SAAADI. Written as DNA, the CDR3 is TGCGCCAGCAGTTCGACTCCGAGCTCTGGAAACACCATATATTTT. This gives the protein CASSSTPSSGNTIYF.

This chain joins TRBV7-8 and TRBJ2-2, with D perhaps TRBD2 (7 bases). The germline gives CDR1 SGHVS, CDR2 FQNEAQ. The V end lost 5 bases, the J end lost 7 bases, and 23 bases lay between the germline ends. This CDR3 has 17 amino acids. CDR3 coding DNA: TGTGCCAGCAGCCCACAGGGCGGGAGTGGGGGTGGCGGGGAGCTGTTTTTT. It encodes CASSPQGGSGGGGELFF.

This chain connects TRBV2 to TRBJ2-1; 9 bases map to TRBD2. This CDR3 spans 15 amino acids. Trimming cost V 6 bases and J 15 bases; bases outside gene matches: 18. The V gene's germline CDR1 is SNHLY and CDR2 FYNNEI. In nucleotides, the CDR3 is TGTGCCAGCAGCAGGGCCCAAATTAACCTAGCGGGACTGTTCTTC. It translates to CASSRAQINLAGLFF.

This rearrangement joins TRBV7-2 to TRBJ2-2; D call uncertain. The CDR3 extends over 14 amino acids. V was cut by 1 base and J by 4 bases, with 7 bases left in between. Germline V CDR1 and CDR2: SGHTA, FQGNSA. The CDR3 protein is CASSLDFITGELFF. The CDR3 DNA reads TGTGCCAGCAGCTTAGATTTCATCACCGGGGAGCTGTTTTTT.

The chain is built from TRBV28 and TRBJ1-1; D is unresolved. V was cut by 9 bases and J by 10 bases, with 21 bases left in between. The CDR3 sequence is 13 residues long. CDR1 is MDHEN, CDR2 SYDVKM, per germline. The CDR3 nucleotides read TGTGCCAGTGGCGTCATCGGGGTACCAGGAGCTTTCTTT. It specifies CASGVIGVPGAFF.

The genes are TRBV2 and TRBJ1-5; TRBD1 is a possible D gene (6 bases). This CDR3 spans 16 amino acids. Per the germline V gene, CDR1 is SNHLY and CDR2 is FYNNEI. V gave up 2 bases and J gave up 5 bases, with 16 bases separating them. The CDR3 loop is CASSEIVGQSDQPQHF. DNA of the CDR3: TGTGCCAGCAGTGAAATAGTTGGACAGTCTGATCAGCCCCAGCATTTT. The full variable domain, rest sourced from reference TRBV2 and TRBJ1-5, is EPEVTQTPSHQVTQMGQEVILRCVPISNHLYFYWYRQILGQKVEFLVSFYNNEISEKSEIFDDQFSVERPDGSNFTLKIRSTKLEDSAMYFCASSEIVGQSDQPQHFGDGTRLSIL.

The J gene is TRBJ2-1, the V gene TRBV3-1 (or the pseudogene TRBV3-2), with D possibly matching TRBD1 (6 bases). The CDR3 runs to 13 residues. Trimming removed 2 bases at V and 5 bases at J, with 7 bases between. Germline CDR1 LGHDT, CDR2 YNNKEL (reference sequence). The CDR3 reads CASSQRQDNEQFF. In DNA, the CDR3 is TGTGCCAGCAGCCAAAGACAGGACAATGAGCAGTTCTTC.

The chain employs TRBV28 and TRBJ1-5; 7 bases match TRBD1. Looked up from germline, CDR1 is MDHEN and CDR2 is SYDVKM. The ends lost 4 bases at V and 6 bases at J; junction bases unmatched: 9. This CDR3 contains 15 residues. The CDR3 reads CASSSRNRGVQPQHF. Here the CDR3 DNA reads TGTGCCAGCAGTTCGAGAAACAGGGGAGTTCAGCCCCAGCATTTT.

The DNA for the CDR3 is TGTGCCAGCAGATCCGCCGGGAGGAACACTGAAGCTTTCTTT. Translation gives CASRSAGRNTEAFF. The chain has TRBV6-5 and TRBJ1-1; no definite D call. V lost 6 bases and J lost 1, with 12 bases in between. Germline values: CDR1 MNHEY, CDR2 SVGAGI. CDR3 length: 14 residues.

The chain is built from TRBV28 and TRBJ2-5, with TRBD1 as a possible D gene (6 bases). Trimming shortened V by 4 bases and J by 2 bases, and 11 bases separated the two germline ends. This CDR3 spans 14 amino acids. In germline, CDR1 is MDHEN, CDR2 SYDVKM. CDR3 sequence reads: CASSSWTAQETQYF. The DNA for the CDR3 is TGTGCCAGCAGTTCCTGGACAGCTCAAGAGACCCAGTACTTC.